The 5 T cell receptor beta chains below come from one sample, sequenced in a study of cytomegalovirus exposure and HLA in healthy donors. Clones were read by immunoSEQ multiplex PCR, and TCRdb kept only the in-frame ones, dropping some. The sample holds around 80,000 clones, roughly 96% seen once. The sequencing input was PBMCs. Source of these receptors: a woman between 18 and 29 years old in good health and CMV-seronegative.

The V gene is TRBV10-3, the J gene TRBJ1-1; 11 nucleotides match TRBD1. The CDR3 runs to 14 residues. The V gene end was trimmed by 7 bases and the J gene end by 6 bases; junction bases not matched to a gene: 7. Germline-derived CDR1 and CDR2 are ENHRY and SYGVKD. The CDR3 protein is CAITVDRGHPEAFF. DNA of the CDR3: TGTGCCATCACCGTGGACAGGGGGCACCCTGAAGCTTTCTTT.

The chain employs TRBV27 and TRBJ2-1; D perhaps matches TRBD1 (5 bases). Per germline, CDR1 MNHEY and CDR2 SMNVEV (reference sequence). The CDR3 loop spans 13 amino acids. V lost 3 bases, J lost 8 bases, and 11 bases lay in between. The CDR3 DNA reads as TGTGCCAGCAGTTTCCAGGGTGCCCATGAGCAGTTCTTC. Protein sequence: CASSFQGAHEQFF.

The CDR3 nucleotides are TGTGCCAGCAGCTCGTACACAGATACGCAGTATTTT. Protein sequence: CASSSYTDTQYF. The chain carries TRBV7-2 and TRBJ2-3; no clear D gene. This CDR3 comprises 12 residues. CDR1 SGHTA and CDR2 FQGNSA come from the germline V gene. The ends were cut back, 4 bases at V and 2 bases at J, with 4 bases in the middle.

The rearrangement joins TRBV2 to TRBJ2-3; perhaps TRBD2 as D (7 bases). The V end lost 11 bases, the J end lost 6 bases, and 12 bases lay between the germline ends. The CDR3 length is 11 residues. Germline CDR1 and CDR2: SNHLY and FYNNEI. CDR3 amino acids: CAPGGPDTQYF. CDR3 coding DNA: TGTGCCCCCGGGGGGCCCGATACGCAGTATTTT.

The V and J genes are TRBV6-6 and TRBJ1-1, with unresolved D. Trimming shortened V by 6 bases and J by 3 bases, and 14 bases separated the two germline ends. CDR3 length equals 14 residues. CDR1 is MNHNY and CDR2 is SVGAGI in the germline V gene (reference sequence). In DNA form, the CDR3 reads TGTGCCAGCAGCCCCGAGCTTTACTACACTGAAGCTTTCTTT. This codes for CASSPELYYTEAFF.